The 32 T cell receptor beta chains reported below all come from one sample, sequenced in a study of beta chain features in type 1 diabetes (dated by TCRdb to between 2017 and 2018). Libraries were constructed by the immunoSEQ multiplex PCR assay. The High Capacity cDNA Reverse Transcription Kit was used to reverse transcribe all of the isolated RNA, meaning that expressed TCRB transcripts were what got sequenced. In its TCRdb copy, this immuneACCESS table keeps in-frame sequences only and misses some clones. Where compared with another copy, unresolved V genes explain less than half of these, and the others have no known cause. For this sample the table gives 150,000 to 200,000 clones, of which roughly 9% were detected only once. The ten largest clones add up to about 0.65% of the sample. Antigen specificity for these receptors is unknown. The study at large found these results: A moderate but significant shortening of TCRB CDR3 length was observed in type 1 diabetes patients in all four CD4+ subsets.

The specimen was central memory CD4+ T cells from blood. The receptors derive from a woman younger than 45 with type 1 diabetes.

The gene calls are TRBV5-1 and TRBJ2-2, with a possible D match to TRBD2 (6 bases). Germline lookup yields CDR1 SGHRS and CDR2 YFSETQ. The CDR3 length is 16 residues. V was cut by 0 bases and J by 4 bases, with 13 bases left in between. The CDR3 reads CASSLELARGTGELFF. The DNA of the CDR3 is TGCGCCAGCAGCTTGGAACTAGCCCGAGGCACCGGGGAGCTGTTTTTT. Full variable domain (remainder filled in from reference TRBV5-1 and TRBJ2-2): KAGVTQTPRYLIKTRGQQVTLSCSPISGHRSVSWYQQTPGQGLQFLFEYFSETQRNKGNFPGRFSGRQFSNSRSEMNVSTLELGDSALYLCASSLELARGTGELFFGEGSRLTVL.

This clone turned up a few times. This chain connects TRBV10-3 to TRBJ2-1; TRBD2 aligns across 13 bases. V shed 6 bases, J shed 10 bases, and the junction held 6 bases outside the gene matches. Germline V lookup: CDR1 ENHRY, CDR2 SYGVKD. This CDR3 has 14 amino acids. CDR3 DNA sequence: TGTGCCATCAGCGGGACTAGCGGGACTAGGGAGCAGTTCTTC. Protein sequence: CAISGTSGTREQFF.

V usage is TRBV7-9 and J usage is TRBJ2-1, with no clear D. The germline V gene has CDR1 SEHNR and CDR2 FQNEAQ (reference sequence). The CDR3 covers 13 residues. The V gene lost 7 bases and the J gene lost 8 bases, with 15 bases spanning the gap. DNA of the CDR3: TGTGCCAGCAAGTGGAGTAGTCTGGATGAGCAGTTCTTC. The encoded protein is CASKWSSLDEQFF. The whole variable domain, filled in from reference TRBV7-9 and TRBJ2-1, reads DTGVSQNPRHKITKRGQNVTFRCDPISEHNRLYWYRQTLGQGPEFLTYFQNEAQLEKSRLLSDRFSAERPKGSFSTLEIQRTEQGDSAMYLCASKWSSLDEQFFGPGTRLTVL.

This clone has more than one count but fewer than ten. This chain uses TRBV18 with TRBJ1-2; TRBD1 is a possible D gene (5 bases). In germline, CDR1 is KGHSH, CDR2 LQKENI. The CDR3 consists of 19 residues. V lost 3 bases and J lost 5, with 28 bases in between. Here the CDR3 reads CASSPQVDGSGDSGYGYTF. The CDR3 coding sequence is TGTGCCAGCTCACCCCAAGTGGATGGATCGGGGGACTCGGGGTATGGCTACACCTTC. Supplemented by reference TRBV18 and TRBJ1-2, the full variable domain reads NAGVMQNPRHLVRRRGQEARLRCSPMKGHSHVYWYRQLPEEGLKFMVYLQKENIIDESGMPKERFSAEFPKEGPSILRIQQVVRGDSAAYFCASSPQVDGSGDSGYGYTFGSGTRLTVV.

This clone turned up a few times. The chain uses TRBV6-5 and TRBJ1-1; 7 bases line up with TRBD1. The CDR3 has 14 residues. CDR1 and CDR2 (germline): MNHEY, SVGAGI. J lost 1 base, V lost 6 bases, and 5 bases had no gene match. CDR3 nucleotide sequence: TGTGCCAGCAGAGAAAGACAGGGGAACACTGAAGCTTTCTTT. This sequence encodes CASRERQGNTEAFF.

This chain links TRBV15 with TRBJ2-1; 7 bases fit TRBD2. Germline V gene lookup returns CDR1 LNHNV and CDR2 YYDKDF (reference sequence). This CDR3 region has 15 residues. After removal of 1 base from V and 6 bases from J, the junction contained 6 bases not matched to a gene. The CDR3 DNA follows: TGTGCCACCAGCAGAGTAGGGACTACTATCAATGAGCAGTTCTTC. Its translation is CATSRVGTTINEQFF.

This clone has at least ten counts. The rearrangement links TRBV19 to TRBJ2-1; 11 bases are a match to TRBD2. CDR3 length equals 15 residues. The trim removed 5 bases at V and 4 bases at J, leaving 4 bases unmatched. Germline values: CDR1 LNHDA, CDR2 SQIVND (reference sequence). The CDR3 loop reads CASSATSGTYNEQFF. The CDR3 coding sequence is TGTGCCAGTAGTGCGACTAGCGGGACGTACAATGAGCAGTTCTTC. The whole variable domain, remainder taken from reference TRBV19 and TRBJ2-1, is DGGITQSPKYLFRKEGQNVTLSCEQNLNHDAMYWYRQDPGQGLRLIYYSQIVNDFQKGDIAEGYSVSREKKESFPLTVTSAQKNPTAFYLCASSATSGTYNEQFFGPGTRLTVL.

This clone came up a few times. V is TRBV10-3 and J is TRBJ2-1, with TRBD2 identical over 12 bases. The V and J ends lost 5 bases and 7 bases, in that order; junction bases with no gene match: 12. The V gene's germline CDR1 is ENHRY and CDR2 SYGVKD. The CDR3 consists of 17 residues. The CDR3 region is CAISPLAGGAFGNEQFF. The CDR3 region has the DNA TGTGCCATCAGTCCACTAGCGGGAGGTGCTTTTGGGAATGAGCAGTTCTTC.

The J gene is TRBJ2-7, the V gene TRBV7-3; TRBD2 matches at 7 bases. CDR1 SGHTA and CDR2 FQGTGA come from the germline V gene. This CDR3 is 14 amino acids long. The V gene end was trimmed by 6 bases and the J gene end by 0 bases; junction bases not matched to a gene: 5. CDR3: CASSPTSDSYEQYF. CDR3 coding DNA: TGTGCCAGCAGTCCAACTAGCGACTCCTACGAGCAGTACTTC.

V gene TRBV6-5 combines with J gene TRBJ1-4; perhaps TRBD1 as D (6 bases). Germline V lookup: CDR1 MNHEY, CDR2 SVGAGI. The length of the CDR3 is 15 residues. With 2 bases removed from V and 7 bases from J, the gap between germline ends came to 14 bases. The CDR3 sequence is CASSYLRDKIEKLFF. The DNA of the CDR3 is TGTGCCAGCAGTTACCTCCGGGACAAGATTGAAAAACTGTTTTTT.

This clone showed up just a few times. This chain joins TRBV11-3 and TRBJ2-1; the match to TRBD2 covers 14 bases. The CDR3 totals 15 residues. Looked up from germline, CDR1 is SGHNT and CDR2 is YENEEA. The ends lost 4 bases at V and 9 bases at J; junction bases unmatched: 5. CDR3 DNA sequence: TGTGCCAGCAGCTCGGGACTAGCGGGAGCGGGTGAGCAGTTCTTC. Translating it yields CASSSGLAGAGEQFF.

The chain links TRBV28 to TRBJ1-5, with TRBD1 identical over 7 bases. There are 14 residues in the CDR3. CDR1 MDHEN and CDR2 SYDVKM come from the germline V gene. After removal of 2 bases from V and 3 bases from J, the junction contained 1 base not matched to a gene. CDR3 loop: CASSLGQDNQPQHF. The CDR3 DNA sequence: TGTGCCAGCAGTTTAGGACAGGACAATCAGCCCCAGCATTTT.

This clone was found a few times. The V gene is TRBV18, the J gene TRBJ1-1, with 9 bases fitting TRBD1. V trimming: 1 base; J trimming: 10 bases; junction bases outside the gene matches: 10. CDR1 is KGHSH, CDR2 LQKENI, per germline. CDR3 length equals 15 residues. The CDR3 DNA sequence: TGTGCCAGCTCACCACGAAGTTGGGACAGGGACAGAGCTTTCTTT. Protein sequence: CASSPRSWDRDRAFF. The whole variable domain, filled in from reference TRBV18 and TRBJ1-1, reads NAGVMQNPRHLVRRRGQEARLRCSPMKGHSHVYWYRQLPEEGLKFMVYLQKENIIDESGMPKERFSAEFPKEGPSILRIQQVVRGDSAAYFCASSPRSWDRDRAFFGQGTRLTVV.

Points on this clone: Other DNA sequences in this specimen translate into the identical CDR3. The rearrangement uses TRBV6-5 and TRBJ2-6; D remains ambiguous. V lost 8 bases and J 1 base, leaving 6 bases between the germline ends. This CDR3 contains 13 residues. The germline V gene has CDR1 MNHEY and CDR2 SVGAGI. This CDR3 is CASQVSGANVLTF. In nucleotides, the CDR3 is TGTGCCAGCCAGGTTTCTGGGGCCAACGTCCTGACTTTC.

This chain connects TRBV6-5 to TRBJ2-1, with D possibly matching TRBD2 (6 bases). From germline, CDR1 is MNHEY and CDR2 SVGAGI. Trimming pared 5 bases from V and 4 bases from J, leaving 9 bases between. CDR3 length equals 13 residues. CDR3 nucleotide sequence: TGTGCCAGCAGTCTACTAGCTTACAATGAGCAGTTCTTC. This encodes CASSLLAYNEQFF.

This clone was counted a few times. The chain links TRBV7-3 to TRBJ2-4, with 8 nucleotides matching TRBD1. The germline V gene encodes CDR1 SGHTA and CDR2 FQGTGA. J was trimmed by 9 bases and V by 4 bases; bases with no gene match: 8. The CDR3 contains 14 residues. The CDR3 sequence is CASSWDGQGAIQYF. Here the CDR3 DNA reads TGTGCCAGCAGCTGGGACGGACAGGGCGCCATTCAGTACTTC.

This clone was found a few times. The V call is TRBV4-2, the J call TRBJ2-7; TRBD1 might be the D (5 bases). In germline, CDR1 is LGHNA, CDR2 YNFKEQ. This CDR3 has 15 residues. Between the trimmed V and J ends, which lost 1 base and 2 bases, there was a span of 12 bases. The CDR3 sequence: CASSQGPTDTYEQYF. In DNA form, the CDR3 reads TGTGCCAGCAGCCAAGGACCGACAGACACCTACGAGCAGTACTTC.

This clone appeared a few times. The chain links TRBV5-1 to TRBJ2-1, with 11 bases aligning to TRBD2. The CDR3 is 18 amino acids. CDR1 SGHRS and CDR2 YFSETQ come from the germline V gene. Trimming at V came to 3 bases and at J to 3 bases, leaving 11 bases not matched to a gene. The CDR3: CASSSIAGGPVGYNEQFF. The CDR3 region has the DNA TGCGCCAGCAGCTCCATAGCGGGAGGGCCTGTCGGCTACAATGAGCAGTTCTTC.

This clone was recorded a few times. The chain uses TRBV18 and TRBJ1-2, with D perhaps matching TRBD1 (6 bases). The CDR3 runs to 14 residues. The germline gives CDR1 KGHSH, CDR2 LQKENI. V lost 9 bases and J 2 bases, leaving 16 bases between the germline ends. The CDR3 reads CASTTTGTNYGYTF. The CDR3 DNA follows: TGTGCCAGTACGACCACAGGGACAAACTATGGCTACACCTTC.

V usage is TRBV11-1 and J usage is TRBJ1-4; 8 nucleotides agree with TRBD1. Germline CDR1 SGHAT, CDR2 FQDESV (reference sequence). CDR3 length equals 14 residues. Losses at the gene ends were 4 bases for V and 4 bases for J; bases not matched to a gene: 2. CDR3 loop: CASSSGQDNEKLFF. Here the CDR3 DNA reads TGTGCCAGCAGCTCGGGACAGGATAATGAAAAACTGTTTTTT.

The chain joins TRBV7-9 to TRBJ2-1, with D possibly matching TRBD2 (6 bases). The V end was cut by 7 bases, the J end by 15 bases, with 22 bases between. The CDR3 totals 13 residues. Germline lookup yields CDR1 SEHNR and CDR2 FQNEAQ (reference sequence). The CDR3 DNA sequence: TGTGCCAGCATCCTAGCCGGGACTCCTAGTGGGTTCTTC. Translating it yields CASILAGTPSGFF.

This clone was seen only a few times. The chain uses TRBV7-2 and TRBJ2-2; 9 nucleotides match TRBD2. The germline gives CDR1 SGHTA, CDR2 FQGNSA. After removal of 3 bases from V and 5 bases from J, the junction contained 10 bases not matched to a gene. This CDR3 spans 17 amino acids. The CDR3 coding sequence is TGTGCCAGCAGCTTTCTCTTCGCGGGAGGGCCGACCGGGGAGCTGTTTTTT. This translates into CASSFLFAGGPTGELFF.

This clone was observed a handful of times. As DNA, the CDR3 is TGTGCCAGCAGGGACAGGGGCGGTGGCTACACCTTC. It translates to CASRDRGGGYTF. The genes are TRBV9 and TRBJ1-2; 9 bases agree with TRBD1. This CDR3 contains 12 residues. CDR1 SGDLS and CDR2 YYNGEE come from the germline V gene. V dropped 5 bases and J dropped 7; count of bases not matched to a gene: 3.

This rearrangement joins TRBV5-1 to TRBJ1-2; no reliable D call. The germline CDR1 and CDR2 sequences are SGHRS and YFSETQ. This CDR3 contains 15 residues. Trimming shortened V by 5 bases and J by 4 bases, and 18 bases separated the two germline ends. The CDR3: CASRLSVGLIYGYTF. As DNA, the CDR3 is TGCGCCAGCAGACTATCCGTAGGCTTGATCTATGGCTACACCTTC.

This clone appeared a few times. The V call is TRBV5-1, the J call TRBJ1-5; D unresolved. There are 14 residues in the CDR3. Deletions cut 2 bases from V and 7 bases from J, with 13 bases between. Germline assignment: CDR1 SGHRS and CDR2 YFSETQ. The CDR3 spells CASSFTGDGQPQHF. CDR3 DNA: TGCGCCAGCAGCTTCACCGGGGATGGGCAGCCCCAGCATTTT.

This clone was counted only a few times. The chain links TRBV5-4 to TRBJ1-1; D is unclear. V lost 5 bases and J lost 0, with 14 bases in between. The CDR3 totals 15 residues. Germline V lookup: CDR1 SGHNT, CDR2 YYREEE (reference sequence). This CDR3 is CASRLSEGMNTEAFF. DNA for the CDR3: TGTGCCAGCAGACTGAGTGAGGGTATGAACACTGAAGCTTTCTTT.

This clone was counted only a few times. This chain links TRBV11-2 with TRBJ2-2; no firm D call. CDR3 length: 13 amino acids. Per germline, CDR1 SGHAT and CDR2 FQNNGV. V was pared by 3 bases and J by 8 bases, with 10 bases between. The CDR3 region has the DNA TGTGCCAGCAGCTTCCTAGTGAGGGGGGAGCTGTTTTTT. Its protein product is CASSFLVRGELFF.

The rearrangement links TRBV28 to TRBJ2-7; 8 positions match TRBD2. The CDR3 is 16 residues long. CDR1 is MDHEN and CDR2 is SYDVKM in the germline V gene. With V trimmed by 6 bases and J by 4 bases, 14 bases remained unmatched. The CDR3 sequence: CASSPYQPGLEYEQYF. In DNA form, the CDR3 reads TGTGCCAGCAGCCCATACCAACCGGGACTAGAATACGAGCAGTACTTC.

This clone appeared a few times. This sequence joins TRBV29-1 and TRBJ2-3, with a weak D call TRBD2 (5 bases). CDR1 is SQVTM, CDR2 ANQGSEA, per germline. The CDR3 totals 14 residues. The V and J ends lost 2 bases and 0 bases respectively, with 9 bases between them. CDR3 bases: TGCAGCGTTGAAACCTGGACTAGCACAGATACGCAGTATTTT. Its translation: CSVETWTSTDTQYF.

Remarks on this clone: Other DNA sequences from this sample encode an identical CDR3 as well. This chain connects TRBV11-2 to TRBJ1-1, with D tentatively TRBD1 (5 bases). CDR3 length: 13 amino acids. Deletions cut 2 bases from V and 3 bases from J, with 7 bases between. CDR1 and CDR2 (germline): SGHAT, FQNNGV. The CDR3 DNA reads as TGTGCCAGCAGCTTAATAGGGGACACTGAAGCTTTCTTT. It yields the protein CASSLIGDTEAFF.

The chain employs TRBV29-1 and TRBJ2-7; tentatively, D is TRBD1 (6 bases). V lost 5 bases to trimming and J lost 3 bases, with 14 bases between them. From germline, CDR1 is SQVTM and CDR2 ANQGSEA. This CDR3 has 13 amino acids. The CDR3 DNA is TGCAGCGTTACAGGGAAGGGCTACTACGAGCAGTACTTC. It codes for CSVTGKGYYEQYF.

This clone was seen more than once but under ten times. This chain links TRBV19 with TRBJ2-7; weak D call: TRBD2 (6 bases). The CDR3 runs to 15 residues. V shed 5 bases and J shed 5 bases, with 19 bases lying between them. The germline gives CDR1 LNHDA, CDR2 SQIVND (reference sequence). The DNA for the CDR3 is TGTGCCAGTAGTCCCATCCCCCGGGGGAAGAACGAGCAGTACTTC. Translating gives CASSPIPRGKNEQYF.